The source of this TCR beta chain is a study of PD-1 blockade in classical Hodgkin lymphoma (dated by TCRdb to 2019 to 2021). Context from the whole study: Nivolumab dosing was 3 mg/kg intravenously every 2 weeks, continuing until either disease progression or unacceptable toxicity. The study used TCR beta sequencing and CyTOF to define a peripheral blood immune signature of response to PD-1 blockade in classical Hodgkin lymphoma.

Inclusive of the bounding cysteine and phenylalanine, the CDR3 is 14 residues long. The CDR3 DNA has 42 bases and is translated from base 1. Reading the germline V gene gives CDR1 MNHNS and CDR2 SASEGT. The V and J ends are trimmed by 6 bases and 4 bases, leaving 15 bases between them. This clone was observed a few times. The antigen this receptor binds is unknown. Base qualities were left out, and no much larger clone turns up one base away. The time point label corresponds to: cycle 2 day 1 (C2D1) of nivolumab. Every trial patient had relapsed after autologous stem cell transplantation, and cohorts A, B and C differed in prior brentuximab vedotin exposure. The trial cohort was composed of 56 patients with relapsed/refractory classical Hodgkin lymphoma, for whom complete response, partial response or progressive disease was recorded as best overall response. Trial patients were treated with single-agent nivolumab in the multi-cohort phase II CheckMate 205 trial. An independent review committee assessed best overall response using the 2007 International Working Group response criteria. Trial PBMCs were obtained immediately prior to nivolumab initiation (C1D1) and on therapy at cycle 2 day 1 and cycle 4 day 1. Peripheral blood was collected in 8 mL Vacutainer Cell Preparation Tubes, from which PBMCs were isolated by centrifugation and then cryopreserved.

Study-wide conclusions, independent of this receptor: Newly diagnosed patients were reported to have lower baseline TCR diversity than healthy donors, and relapsed/refractory patients were reported to have lower baseline TCR diversity still. Trial patients with a complete response had baseline diversity similar to that of newly diagnosed patients, while partial responders and progressors had significantly lower diversity. The study was limited to a single clinical trial cohort, and causes of repertoire differences, possibly disease activity or prior therapy, remained undefined. Lower diversity was observed in patients in whom nivolumab was started less than 1 year after ASCT, and these patients were excluded from later analyses so that confounding by immune reconstitution would be avoided. CD4+ but not CD8+ TCR diversity rose significantly by C4D1 (p=0.0027 vs p=0.16), most apparent in complete responders (p=0.02).

Genomic DNA was isolated using the Qiagen DNeasy kit from unsorted PBMCs as well as from negatively selected CD4+ and CD8+ fractions. Using primers that anneal to V and J segments, immunoSEQ multiplex PCR amplified the TCR beta CDR3 regions. Amplification bias was minimized using a synthetic immune receptor repertoire, and residual bias was removed computationally after sequencing. For the original study's pipeline: Custom Python scripts were used to quantify repertoire diversity as the Shannon entropy index. Unsorted, CD4+ and CD8+ repertoires were analyzed separately, except for combined analyses in which CD4+ and CD8+ sequences were merged in silico. Clonal expansion was defined as a frequency increase of at least 2-fold after treatment compared with C1D1, and clones undetected at baseline were assigned a pseudocount of 0.5. Clones with 0 or 1 copy at C1D1 were defined as singleton clones, while clones with 2 or more copies were defined as non-singleton clones. Clones expanded in unsorted samples were labelled as CD4+, CD8+ or unknown by matching protein sequences in sorted samples from the same patient. Wilcoxon tests on paired samples were used to test diversity changes from C1D1 to C4D1. The table comes from immuneACCESS by way of TCRdb, which keeps in-frame sequences with V and J called. Part of the clones is missing from these tables; in studies checked, under half for an unresolved V gene and the rest for unknown reasons. From that table come the V and J calls and clone size; the DNA was used to work out D and trimming. The table for this sample lists about 15,000 clones; around 80% of them were counted only once. Together, the top ten hold over 30% of the sample.

The chain is assembled from TRBV6-1 and TRBJ1-2, and possibly TRBD1, on 5 matching bases. This material consisted of peripheral blood mononuclear cells (PBMCs), taken before the second cycle of nivolumab. This receptor was taken from a human donor with classical Hodgkin lymphoma. The CDR3 protein: CASRTWGVVYGYTF. The bases read TGTGCCAGCAGGACTTGGGGGGTAGTCTATGGCTACACCTTC.